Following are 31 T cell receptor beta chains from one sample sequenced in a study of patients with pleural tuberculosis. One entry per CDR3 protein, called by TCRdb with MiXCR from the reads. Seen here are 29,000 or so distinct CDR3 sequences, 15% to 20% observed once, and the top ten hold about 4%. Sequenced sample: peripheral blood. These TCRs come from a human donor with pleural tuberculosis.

CDR3 nucleotides: TGTGCCAGCAGCCGTACCTACGAGCAGTACTTC. It yields the protein CASSRTYEQYF. The chain joins TRBV13 to TRBJ2-7, with unresolved D. Trimming stripped 5 bases from V and 2 bases from J, with 4 bases between. The CDR3 runs to 11 residues. CDR1 PRHDT and CDR2 FYEKMQ come from the germline V gene (reference sequence).

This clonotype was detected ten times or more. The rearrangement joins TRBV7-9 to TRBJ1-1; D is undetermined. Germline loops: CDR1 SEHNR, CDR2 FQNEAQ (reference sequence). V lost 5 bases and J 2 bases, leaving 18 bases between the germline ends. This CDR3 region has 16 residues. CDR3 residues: CASSPRGGWENTEAFF. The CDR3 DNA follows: TGTGCCAGCAGCCCCCGAGGAGGGTGGGAAAACACTGAAGCTTTCTTT.

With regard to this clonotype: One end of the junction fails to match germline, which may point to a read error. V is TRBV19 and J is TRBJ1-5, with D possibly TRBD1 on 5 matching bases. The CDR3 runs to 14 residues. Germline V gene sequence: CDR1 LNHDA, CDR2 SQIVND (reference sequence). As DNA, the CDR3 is TGTTCCAGTATTAAACCCAGGGAGGGTCAGCCCCAGCATTTT. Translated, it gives CSSIKPREGQPQHF.

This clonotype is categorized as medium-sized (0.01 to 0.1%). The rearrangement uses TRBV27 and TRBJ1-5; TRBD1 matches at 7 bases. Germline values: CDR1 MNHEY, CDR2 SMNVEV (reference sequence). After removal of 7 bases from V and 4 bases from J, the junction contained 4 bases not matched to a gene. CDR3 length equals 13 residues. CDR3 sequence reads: CASKSRGNQPQHF. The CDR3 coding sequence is TGTGCCAGCAAATCCAGGGGGAATCAGCCCCAGCATTTT.

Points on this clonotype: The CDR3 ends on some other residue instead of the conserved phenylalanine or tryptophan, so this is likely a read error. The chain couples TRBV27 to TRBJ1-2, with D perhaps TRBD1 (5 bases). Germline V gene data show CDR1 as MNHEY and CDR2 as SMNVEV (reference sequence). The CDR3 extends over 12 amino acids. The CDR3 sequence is CSSSPGTRGYTL. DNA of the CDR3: TGTTCCAGCAGTCCCGGGACTAGGGGATACACCTTG.

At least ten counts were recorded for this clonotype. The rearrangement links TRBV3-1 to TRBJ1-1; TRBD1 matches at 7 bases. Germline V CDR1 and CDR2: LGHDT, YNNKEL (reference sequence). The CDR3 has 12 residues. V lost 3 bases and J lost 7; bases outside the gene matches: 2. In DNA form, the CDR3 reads TGTGCCAGCAGCCACCACAGGGGTGAAGCTTTCTTT. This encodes CASSHHRGEAFF.

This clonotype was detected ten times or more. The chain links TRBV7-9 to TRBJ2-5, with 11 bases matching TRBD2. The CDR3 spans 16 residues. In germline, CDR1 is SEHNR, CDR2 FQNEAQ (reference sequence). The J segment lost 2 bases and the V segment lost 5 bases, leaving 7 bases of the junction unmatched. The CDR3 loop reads CASSPPGLADQETQYF. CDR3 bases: TGTGCCAGCAGCCCCCCGGGACTAGCGGATCAAGAGACCCAGTACTTC. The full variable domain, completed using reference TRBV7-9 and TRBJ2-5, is DTGVSQNPRHKITKRGQNVTFRCDPISEHNRLYWYRQTLGQGPEFLTYFQNEAQLEKSRLLSDRFSAERPKGSFSTLEIQRTEQGDSAMYLCASSPPGLADQETQYFGPGTRLLVL.

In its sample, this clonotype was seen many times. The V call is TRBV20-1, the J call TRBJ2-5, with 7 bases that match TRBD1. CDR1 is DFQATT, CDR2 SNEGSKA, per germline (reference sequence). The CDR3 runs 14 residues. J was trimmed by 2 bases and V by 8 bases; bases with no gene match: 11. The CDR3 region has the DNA TGCAGTACGGCCCGGGACAGCGTACAAGAGACCCAGTACTTC. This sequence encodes CSTARDSVQETQYF.

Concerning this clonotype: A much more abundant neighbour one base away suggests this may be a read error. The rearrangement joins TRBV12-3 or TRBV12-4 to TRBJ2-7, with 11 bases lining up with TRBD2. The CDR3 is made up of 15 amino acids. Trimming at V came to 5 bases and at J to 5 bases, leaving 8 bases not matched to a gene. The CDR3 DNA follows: TGTGCCAGCAGTCCAAATAGCGGGAGGGTCGACGAGCAGTACTTC. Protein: CASSPNSGRVDEQYF.

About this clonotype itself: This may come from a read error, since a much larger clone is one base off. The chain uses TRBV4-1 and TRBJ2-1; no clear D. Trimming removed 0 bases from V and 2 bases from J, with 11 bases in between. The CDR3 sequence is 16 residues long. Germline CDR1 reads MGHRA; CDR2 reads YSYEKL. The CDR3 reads CASSQDIKGPYNEQFF. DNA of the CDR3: TGCGCCAGCAGCCAAGATATTAAGGGCCCCTACAATGAGCAGTTCTTC.

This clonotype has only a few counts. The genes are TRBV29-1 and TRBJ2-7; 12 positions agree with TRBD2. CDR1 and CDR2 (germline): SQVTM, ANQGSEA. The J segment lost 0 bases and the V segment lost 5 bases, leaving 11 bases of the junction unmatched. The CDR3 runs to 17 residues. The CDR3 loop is CSVQPWGTSGSSYEQYF. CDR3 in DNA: TGCAGCGTTCAACCCTGGGGGACTAGCGGGTCCTCCTACGAGCAGTACTTC.

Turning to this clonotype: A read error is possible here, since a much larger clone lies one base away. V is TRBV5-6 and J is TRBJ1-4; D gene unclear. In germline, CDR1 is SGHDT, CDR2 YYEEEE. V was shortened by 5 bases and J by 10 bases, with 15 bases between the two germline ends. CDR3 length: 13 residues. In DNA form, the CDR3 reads TGTGCCAGCAGAGATGGCGAAAACGGAAAACTGTTTTTT. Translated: CASRDGENGKLFF.

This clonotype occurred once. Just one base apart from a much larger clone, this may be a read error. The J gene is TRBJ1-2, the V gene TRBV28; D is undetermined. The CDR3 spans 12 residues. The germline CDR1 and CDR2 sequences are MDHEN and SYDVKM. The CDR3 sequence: CAGSGLEYGYTF. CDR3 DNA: TGTGCCGGCAGCGGATTGGAATATGGCTACACCTTC.

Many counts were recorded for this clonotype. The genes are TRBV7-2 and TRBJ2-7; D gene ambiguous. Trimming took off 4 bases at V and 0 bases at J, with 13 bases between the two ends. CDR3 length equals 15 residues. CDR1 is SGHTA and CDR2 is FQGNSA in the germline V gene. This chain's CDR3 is CASSSRAPSSYEQYF. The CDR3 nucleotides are TGTGCCAGCAGCTCCCGGGCACCAAGCTCCTACGAGCAGTACTTC.

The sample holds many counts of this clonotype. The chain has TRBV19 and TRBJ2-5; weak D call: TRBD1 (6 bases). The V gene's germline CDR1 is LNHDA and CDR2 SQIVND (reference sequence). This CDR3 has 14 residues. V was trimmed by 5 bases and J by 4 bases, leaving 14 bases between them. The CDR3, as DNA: TGTGCCAGTAGTCCACAAGGGGGTCTAGAGACCCAGTACTTC. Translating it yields CASSPQGGLETQYF.

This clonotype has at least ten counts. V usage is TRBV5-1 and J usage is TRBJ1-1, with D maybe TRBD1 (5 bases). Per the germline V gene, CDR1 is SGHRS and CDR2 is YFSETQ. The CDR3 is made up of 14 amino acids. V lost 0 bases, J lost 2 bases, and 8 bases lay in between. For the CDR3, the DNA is TGCGCCAGCAGCTTGGGGACAACCAACACTGAAGCTTTCTTT. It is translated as CASSLGTTNTEAFF.

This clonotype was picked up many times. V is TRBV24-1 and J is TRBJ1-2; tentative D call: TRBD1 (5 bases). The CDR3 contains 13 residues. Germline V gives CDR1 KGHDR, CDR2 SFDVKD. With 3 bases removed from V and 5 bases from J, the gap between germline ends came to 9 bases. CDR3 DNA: TGTGCCACCAGTGATCCCTGGGGGTATGGCTACACCTTC. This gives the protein CATSDPWGYGYTF.

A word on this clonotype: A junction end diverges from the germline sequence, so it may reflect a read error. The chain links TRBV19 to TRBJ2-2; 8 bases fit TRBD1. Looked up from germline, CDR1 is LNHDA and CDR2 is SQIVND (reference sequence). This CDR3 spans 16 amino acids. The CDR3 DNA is TGTTCCAGTATTATCTACGGACAGGGAAACACCGGGGAGCTGTTTTTT. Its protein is CSSIIYGQGNTGELFF.

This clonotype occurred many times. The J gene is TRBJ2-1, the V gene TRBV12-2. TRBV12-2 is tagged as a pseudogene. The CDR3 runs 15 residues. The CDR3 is CASRLVRELSNEQFF. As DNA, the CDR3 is TGTGCAAGTCGCTTAGTCCGGGAGCTCAGCAATGAGCAGTTCTTC.

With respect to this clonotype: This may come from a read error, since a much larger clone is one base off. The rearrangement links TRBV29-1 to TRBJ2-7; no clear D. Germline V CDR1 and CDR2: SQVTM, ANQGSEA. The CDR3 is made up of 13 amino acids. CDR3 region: CSAQVARSYKQYF. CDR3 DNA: TGCAGCGCCCAAGTGGCACGATCCTACAAGCAGTACTTC.

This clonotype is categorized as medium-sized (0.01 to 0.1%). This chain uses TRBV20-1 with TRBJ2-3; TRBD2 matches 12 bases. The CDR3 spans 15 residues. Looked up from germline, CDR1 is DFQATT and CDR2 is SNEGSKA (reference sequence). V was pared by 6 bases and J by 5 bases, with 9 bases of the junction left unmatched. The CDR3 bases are TGCAGTGCAAGGACTAGCGGGGCCCCAGGAGATACGCAGTATTTT. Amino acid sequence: CSARTSGAPGDTQYF.

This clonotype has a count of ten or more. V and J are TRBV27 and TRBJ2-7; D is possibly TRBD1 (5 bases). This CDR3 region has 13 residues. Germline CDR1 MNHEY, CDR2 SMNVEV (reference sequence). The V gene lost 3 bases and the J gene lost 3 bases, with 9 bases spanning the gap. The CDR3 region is CASSLYRNYEQYF. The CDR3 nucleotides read TGTGCCAGCAGTTTGTACAGGAACTACGAGCAGTACTTC.

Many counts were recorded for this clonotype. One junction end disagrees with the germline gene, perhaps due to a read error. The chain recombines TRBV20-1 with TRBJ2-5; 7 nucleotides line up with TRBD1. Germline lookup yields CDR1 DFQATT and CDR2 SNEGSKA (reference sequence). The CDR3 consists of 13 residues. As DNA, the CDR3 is TGCAGTGCTGGAGACAGGGCCCAAGAGACCCAGTACTTC. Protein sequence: CSAGDRAQETQYF.

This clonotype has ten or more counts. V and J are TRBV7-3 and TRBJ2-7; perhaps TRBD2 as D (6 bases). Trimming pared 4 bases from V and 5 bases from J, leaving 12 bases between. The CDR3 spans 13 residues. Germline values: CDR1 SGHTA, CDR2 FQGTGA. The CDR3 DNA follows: TGTGCCAGCAGCTCCGGACCGGGGGACGAGCAGTACTTC. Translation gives CASSSGPGDEQYF.

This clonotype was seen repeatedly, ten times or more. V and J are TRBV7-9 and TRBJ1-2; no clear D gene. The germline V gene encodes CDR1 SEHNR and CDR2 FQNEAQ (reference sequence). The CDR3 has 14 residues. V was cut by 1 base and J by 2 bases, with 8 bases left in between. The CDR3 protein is CASSLGQLNYGYTF. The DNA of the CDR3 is TGTGCCAGCAGCTTAGGGCAGCTAAACTATGGCTACACCTTC.

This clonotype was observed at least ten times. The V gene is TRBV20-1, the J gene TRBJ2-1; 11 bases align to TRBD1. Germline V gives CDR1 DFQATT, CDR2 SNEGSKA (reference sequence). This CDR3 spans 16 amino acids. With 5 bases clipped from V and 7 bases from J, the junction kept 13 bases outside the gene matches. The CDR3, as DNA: TGCAGTGCTCCCTCGGCGGACAGGGGGCTGAGGAATGAGCAGTTCTTC. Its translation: CSAPSADRGLRNEQFF.

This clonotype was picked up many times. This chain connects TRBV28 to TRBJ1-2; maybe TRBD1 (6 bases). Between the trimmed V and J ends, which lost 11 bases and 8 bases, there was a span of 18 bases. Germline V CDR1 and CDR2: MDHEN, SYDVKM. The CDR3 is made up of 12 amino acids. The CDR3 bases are TGTGCCGGCGGAGGGGGGGAGAGAGGCTACACCTTC. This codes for CAGGGGERGYTF.

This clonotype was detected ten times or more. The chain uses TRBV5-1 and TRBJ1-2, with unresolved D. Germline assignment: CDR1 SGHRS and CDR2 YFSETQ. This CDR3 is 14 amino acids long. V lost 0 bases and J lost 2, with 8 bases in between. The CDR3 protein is CASSLARMNYGYTF. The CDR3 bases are TGCGCCAGCAGCTTGGCCAGGATGAACTATGGCTACACCTTC. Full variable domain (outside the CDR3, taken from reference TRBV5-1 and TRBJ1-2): KAGVTQTPRYLIKTRGQQVTLSCSPISGHRSVSWYQQTPGQGLQFLFEYFSETQRNKGNFPGRFSGRQFSNSRSEMNVSTLELGDSALYLCASSLARMNYGYTFGSGTRLTVV.

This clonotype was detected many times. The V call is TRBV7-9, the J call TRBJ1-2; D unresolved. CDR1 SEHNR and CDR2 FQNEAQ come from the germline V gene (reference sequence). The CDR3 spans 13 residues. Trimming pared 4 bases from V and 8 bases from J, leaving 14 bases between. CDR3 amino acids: CASSSAPEGGYTF. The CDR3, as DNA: TGTGCCAGCAGCTCCGCCCCGGAGGGCGGCTACACCTTC.

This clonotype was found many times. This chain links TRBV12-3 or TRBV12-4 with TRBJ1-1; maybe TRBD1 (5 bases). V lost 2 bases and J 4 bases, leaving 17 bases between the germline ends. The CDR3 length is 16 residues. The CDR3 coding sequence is TGTGCCAGCAGTTTACGGGGGGGGAGGGTGACCACTGAAGCTTTCTTT. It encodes CASSLRGGRVTTEAFF.

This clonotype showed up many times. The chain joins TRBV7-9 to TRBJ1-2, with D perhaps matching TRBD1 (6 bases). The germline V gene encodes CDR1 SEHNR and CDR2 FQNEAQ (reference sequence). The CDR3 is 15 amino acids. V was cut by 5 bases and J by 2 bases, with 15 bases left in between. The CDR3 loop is CASSPGTSVNYGYTF. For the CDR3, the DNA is TGTGCCAGCAGCCCGGGGACATCAGTGAACTATGGCTACACCTTC.